Each of the 6 T cell receptor beta chains below was sequenced from the same sample in a study of blood T cell repertoires in COVID-19. Profiled with immunoSEQ multiplex PCR; TCRdb holds only in-frame clones, not every one. The data contain 150,000 to 200,000 clones, around 80% of them singletons. Sequenced material: PBMCs or T cells enriched from blood (not recorded which). These receptors originate from a woman in her fifties or sixties in a cohort exposed to, infected with or recovered from COVID-19 (not recorded which).

The chain is built from TRBV5-1 and TRBJ2-7; 11 bases are a match to TRBD2. The germline gives CDR1 SGHRS, CDR2 YFSETQ. Unmatched junction bases numbered 3, after V lost 2 bases and J lost 2 bases. CDR3 length: 15 residues. CDR3 in DNA: TGCGCCAGCAGCTTCCTAGCGGGAGGCACCTACGAGCAGTACTTC. Residues: CASSFLAGGTYEQYF.

This chain joins TRBV7-2 and TRBJ1-5, with D possibly TRBD1 on 5 matching bases. The CDR3 spans 13 residues. Per the germline V gene, CDR1 is SGHTA and CDR2 is FQGNSA. Between the trimmed V and J ends, which lost 6 bases and 7 bases, there was a span of 13 bases. The CDR3 loop reads CASRPGGGQPQHF. CDR3 nucleotides: TGTGCCAGCAGACCGGGGGGTGGACAGCCCCAGCATTTT.

V and J are TRBV4-1 and TRBJ1-1; D uncertain. CDR1 and CDR2 from the germline V gene are MGHRA and YSYEKL. Trimming stripped 0 bases from V and 1 base from J, with 9 bases between. CDR3 length equals 15 residues. CDR3 amino acids: CASSQDPTRNTEAFF. The CDR3 bases are TGCGCCAGCAGCCAAGATCCCACAAGGAACACTGAAGCTTTCTTT.

The V gene is TRBV19, the J gene TRBJ2-1, with 8 nucleotides matching TRBD1. Germline-derived CDR1 and CDR2 are LNHDA and SQIVND (reference sequence). J was trimmed by 2 bases and V by 4 bases; bases with no gene match: 4. This CDR3 contains 15 residues. DNA of the CDR3: TGTGCCAGTAGTACTACAGGGGGTCCCTACAATGAGCAGTTCTTC. The encoded protein is CASSTTGGPYNEQFF.

V usage is TRBV5-5 and J usage is TRBJ2-2, with 8 bases matching TRBD1. Per the germline V gene, CDR1 is SGHKS and CDR2 is YYEKEE (reference sequence). This CDR3 has 16 residues. Trimming took 1 base from V and 3 from J; bases not matched to a gene: 5. The CDR3 region is CASSLQQGDYTGELFF. The CDR3 nucleotides read TGTGCCAGCAGCTTGCAACAGGGGGATTACACCGGGGAGCTGTTTTTT. The variable domain in full, completed from reference TRBV5-5 and TRBJ2-2, reads DAGVTQSPTHLIKTRGQQVTLRCSPISGHKSVSWYQQVLGQGPQFIFQYYEKEERGRGNFPDRFSARQFPNYSSELNVNALLLGDSALYLCASSLQQGDYTGELFFGEGSRLTVL.

This chain links TRBV20-1 with TRBJ2-1; D unclear. The V end lost 4 bases, the J end lost 5 bases, and 3 bases lay between the germline ends. There are 10 residues in the CDR3. From germline, CDR1 is DFQATT and CDR2 SNEGSKA (reference sequence). The CDR3 protein is CSATDNEQFF. In nucleotides, the CDR3 is TGCAGTGCTACGGACAATGAGCAGTTCTTC.